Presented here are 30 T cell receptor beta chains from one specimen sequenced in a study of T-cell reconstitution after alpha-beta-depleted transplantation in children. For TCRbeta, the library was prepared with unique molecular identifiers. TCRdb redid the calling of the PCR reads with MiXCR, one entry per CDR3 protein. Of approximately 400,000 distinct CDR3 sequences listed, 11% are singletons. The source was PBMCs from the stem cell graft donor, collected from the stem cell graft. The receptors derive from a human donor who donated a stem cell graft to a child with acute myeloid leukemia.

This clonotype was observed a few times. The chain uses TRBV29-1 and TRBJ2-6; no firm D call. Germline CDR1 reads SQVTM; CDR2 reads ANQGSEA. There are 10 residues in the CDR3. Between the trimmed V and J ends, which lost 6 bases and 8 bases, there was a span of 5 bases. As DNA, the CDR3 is TGCAGCGTGCAGACCAACGTCCTGACTTTC. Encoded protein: CSVQTNVLTF.

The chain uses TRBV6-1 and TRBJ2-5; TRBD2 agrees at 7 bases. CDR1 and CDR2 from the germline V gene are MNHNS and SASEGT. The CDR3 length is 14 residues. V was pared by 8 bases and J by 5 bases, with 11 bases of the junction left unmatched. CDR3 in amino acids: CASQRASGGETQYF. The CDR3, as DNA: TGTGCCAGCCAGAGGGCTAGCGGAGGGGAGACCCAGTACTTC.

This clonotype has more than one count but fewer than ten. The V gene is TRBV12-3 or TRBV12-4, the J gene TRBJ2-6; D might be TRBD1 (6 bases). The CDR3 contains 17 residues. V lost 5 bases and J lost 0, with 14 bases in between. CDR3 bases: TGTGCCAGCAGTCCGACCAACAGGGACTCTGGGGCCAACGTCCTGACTTTC. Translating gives CASSPTNRDSGANVLTF.

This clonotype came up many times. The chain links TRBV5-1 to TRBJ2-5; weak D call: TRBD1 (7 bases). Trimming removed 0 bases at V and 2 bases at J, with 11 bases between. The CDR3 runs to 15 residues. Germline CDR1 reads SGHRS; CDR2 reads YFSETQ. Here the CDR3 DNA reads TGCGCCAGCAGCTTGGGGAGGGGGCATCAAGAGACCCAGTACTTC. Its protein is CASSLGRGHQETQYF.

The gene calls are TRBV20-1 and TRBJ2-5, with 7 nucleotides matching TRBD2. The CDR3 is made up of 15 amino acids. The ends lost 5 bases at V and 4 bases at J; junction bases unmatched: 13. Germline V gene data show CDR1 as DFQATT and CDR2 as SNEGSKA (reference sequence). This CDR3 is CSALTSTVRRETQYF. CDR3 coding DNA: TGCAGTGCTCTGACTAGCACGGTTAGACGAGAGACCCAGTACTTC.

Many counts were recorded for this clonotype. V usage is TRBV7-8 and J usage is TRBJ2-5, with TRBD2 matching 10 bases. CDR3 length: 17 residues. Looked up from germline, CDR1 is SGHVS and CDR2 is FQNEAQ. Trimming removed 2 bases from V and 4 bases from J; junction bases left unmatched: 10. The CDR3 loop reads CASSLSRLAGAGETQYF. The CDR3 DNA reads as TGTGCCAGCAGCTTATCCCGTCTAGCGGGGGCAGGAGAGACCCAGTACTTC.

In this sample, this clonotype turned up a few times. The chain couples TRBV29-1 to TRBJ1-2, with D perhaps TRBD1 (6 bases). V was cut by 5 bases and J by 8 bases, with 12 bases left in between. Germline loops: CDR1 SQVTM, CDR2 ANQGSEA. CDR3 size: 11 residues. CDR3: CSVQGTSGYTF. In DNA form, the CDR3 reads TGCAGCGTTCAGGGGACGAGCGGCTACACCTTC.

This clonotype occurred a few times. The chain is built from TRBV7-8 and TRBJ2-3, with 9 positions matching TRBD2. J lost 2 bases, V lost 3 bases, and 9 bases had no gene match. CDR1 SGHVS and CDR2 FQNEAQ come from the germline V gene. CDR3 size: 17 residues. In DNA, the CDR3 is TGTGCCAGCAGCTTGGGGACTAGCCTGGTAGCCACAGATACGCAGTATTTT. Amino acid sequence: CASSLGTSLVATDTQYF. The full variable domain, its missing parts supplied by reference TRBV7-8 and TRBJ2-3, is GAGVSQSPRYKVAKRGQDVALRCDPISGHVSLFWYQQALGQGPEFLTYFQNEAQLDKSGLPSDRFFAERPEGSVSTLKIQRTQQEDSAVYLCASSLGTSLVATDTQYFGPGTRLTVL.

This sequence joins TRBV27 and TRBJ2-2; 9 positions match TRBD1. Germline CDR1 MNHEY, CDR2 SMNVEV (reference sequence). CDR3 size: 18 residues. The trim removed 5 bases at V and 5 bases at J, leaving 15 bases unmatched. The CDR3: CASSPPGQGRLGTGELFF. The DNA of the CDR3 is TGTGCCAGCAGTCCCCCCGGACAGGGGAGATTAGGGACCGGGGAGCTGTTTTTT.

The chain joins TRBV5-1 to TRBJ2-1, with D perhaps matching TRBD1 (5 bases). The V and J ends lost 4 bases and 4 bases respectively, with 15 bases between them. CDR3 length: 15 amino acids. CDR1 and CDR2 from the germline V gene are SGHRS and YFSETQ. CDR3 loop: CASSRSRQGYNEQFF. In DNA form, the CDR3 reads TGCGCCAGCAGCCGGTCGCGGCAGGGTTACAATGAGCAGTTCTTC.

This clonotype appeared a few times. CDR3 sequence reads: CASSSGQGTKTQYF. CDR3 DNA: TGTGCCAGCAGCTCCGGACAGGGGACGAAGACCCAGTACTTC. The chain joins TRBV7-2 to TRBJ2-5, with 9 bases lining up with TRBD1. With V trimmed by 4 bases and J by 6 bases, 6 bases remained unmatched. The length of the CDR3 is 14 residues. Per germline, CDR1 SGHTA and CDR2 FQGNSA.

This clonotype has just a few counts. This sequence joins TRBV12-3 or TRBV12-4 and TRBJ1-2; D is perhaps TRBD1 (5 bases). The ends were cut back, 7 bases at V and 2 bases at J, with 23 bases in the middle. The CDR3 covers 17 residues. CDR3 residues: CASTVGTSWPANYGYTF. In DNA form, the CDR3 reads TGTGCCAGCACCGTTGGGACGTCATGGCCGGCCAACTATGGCTACACCTTC.

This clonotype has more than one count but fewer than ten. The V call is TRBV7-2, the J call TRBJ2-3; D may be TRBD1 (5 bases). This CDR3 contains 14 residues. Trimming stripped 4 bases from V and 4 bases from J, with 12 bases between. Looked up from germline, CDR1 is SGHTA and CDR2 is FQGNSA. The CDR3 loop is CASSSPQGSDTQYF. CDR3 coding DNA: TGTGCCAGCAGCTCCCCCCAGGGTTCAGATACGCAGTATTTT.

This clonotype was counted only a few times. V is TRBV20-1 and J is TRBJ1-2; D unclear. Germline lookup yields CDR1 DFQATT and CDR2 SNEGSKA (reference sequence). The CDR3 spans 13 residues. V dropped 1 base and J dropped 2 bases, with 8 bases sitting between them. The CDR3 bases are TGCAGTGCTAGAGCGCAGGAGAACTATGGCTACACCTTC. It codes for CSARAQENYGYTF.

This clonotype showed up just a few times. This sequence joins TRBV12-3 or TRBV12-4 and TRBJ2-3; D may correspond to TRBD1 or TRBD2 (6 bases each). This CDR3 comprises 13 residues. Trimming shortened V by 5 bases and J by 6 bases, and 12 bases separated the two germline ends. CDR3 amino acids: CASSAQGRDTQYF. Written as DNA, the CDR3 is TGTGCCAGCAGTGCCCAGGGGAGGGATACGCAGTATTTT.

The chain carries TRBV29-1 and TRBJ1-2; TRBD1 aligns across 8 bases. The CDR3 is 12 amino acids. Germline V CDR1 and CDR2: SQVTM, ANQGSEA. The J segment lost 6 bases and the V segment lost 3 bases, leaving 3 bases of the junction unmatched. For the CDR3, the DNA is TGCAGCGTTGACGGACAGGGAAATGGCTACACCTTC. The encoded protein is CSVDGQGNGYTF. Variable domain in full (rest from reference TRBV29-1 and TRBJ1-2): SAVISQKPSRDICQRGTSLTIQCQVDSQVTMMFWYRQQPGQSLTLIATANQGSEATYESGFVIDKFPISRPNLTFSTLTVSNMSPEDSSIYLCSVDGQGNGYTFGSGTRLTVV.

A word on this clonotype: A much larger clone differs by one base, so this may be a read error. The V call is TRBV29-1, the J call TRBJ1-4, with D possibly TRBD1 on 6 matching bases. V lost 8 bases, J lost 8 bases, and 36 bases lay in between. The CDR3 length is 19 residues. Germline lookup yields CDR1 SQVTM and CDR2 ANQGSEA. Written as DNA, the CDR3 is TGCAGCTCCCTCTCTACCCTAAAACAGGGACGGGCAAGTAGAGAAAAACTGTTTTTT. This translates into CSSLSTLKQGRASREKLFF. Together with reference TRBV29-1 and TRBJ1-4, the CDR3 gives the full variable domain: SAVISQKPSRDICQRGTSLTIQCQVDSQVTMMFWYRQQPGQSLTLIATANQGSEATYESGFVIDKFPISRPNLTFSTLTVSNMSPEDSSIYLCSSLSTLKQGRASREKLFFGSGTQLSVL.

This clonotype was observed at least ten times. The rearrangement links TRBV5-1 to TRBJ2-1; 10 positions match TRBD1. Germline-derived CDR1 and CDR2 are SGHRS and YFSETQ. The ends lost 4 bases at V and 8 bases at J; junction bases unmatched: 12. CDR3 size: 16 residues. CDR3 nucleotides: TGCGCCAGCAGCCTCGGATCCGGGACAGGGGAGGATGAGCAGTTCTTC. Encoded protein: CASSLGSGTGEDEQFF.

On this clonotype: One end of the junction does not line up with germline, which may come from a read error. CDR3: CSAGSGVGGYGDTF. The DNA for the CDR3 is TGCAGCGCTGGTTCAGGGGTTGGTGGCTATGGCGACACCTTC. The chain joins TRBV29-1 to TRBJ1-2, with D perhaps TRBD1 (6 bases). There are 14 residues in the CDR3. Looked up from germline, CDR1 is SQVTM and CDR2 is ANQGSEA. The full variable domain, rest sourced from reference TRBV29-1 and TRBJ1-2, is SAVISQKPSRDICQRGTSLTIQCQVDSQVTMMFWYRQQPGQSLTLIATANQGSEATYESGFVIDKFPISRPNLTFSTLTVSNMSPEDSSIYLCSAGSGVGGYGDTFGSGTRLTVV.

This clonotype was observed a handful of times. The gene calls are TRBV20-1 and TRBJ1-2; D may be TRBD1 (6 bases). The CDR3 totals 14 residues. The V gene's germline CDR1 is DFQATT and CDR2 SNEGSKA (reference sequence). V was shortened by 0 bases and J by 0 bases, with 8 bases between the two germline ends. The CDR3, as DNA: TGCAGTGCTAGAGAGCAGGGGACTAACTATGGCTACACCTTC. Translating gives CSAREQGTNYGYTF.

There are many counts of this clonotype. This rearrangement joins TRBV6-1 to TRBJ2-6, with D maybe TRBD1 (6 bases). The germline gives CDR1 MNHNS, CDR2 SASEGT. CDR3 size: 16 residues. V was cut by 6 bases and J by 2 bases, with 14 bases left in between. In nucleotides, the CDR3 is TGTGCCAGCAGGGATCCACAGGGAGCTGGGGCCAACGTCCTGACTTTC. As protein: CASRDPQGAGANVLTF.

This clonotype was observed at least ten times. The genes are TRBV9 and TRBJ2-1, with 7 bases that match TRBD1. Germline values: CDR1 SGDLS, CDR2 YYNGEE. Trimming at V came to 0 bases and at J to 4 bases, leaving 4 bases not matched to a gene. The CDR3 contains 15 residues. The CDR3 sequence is CASSVEGQSYNEQFF. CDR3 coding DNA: TGTGCCAGCAGCGTAGAGGGACAGTCTTACAATGAGCAGTTCTTC.

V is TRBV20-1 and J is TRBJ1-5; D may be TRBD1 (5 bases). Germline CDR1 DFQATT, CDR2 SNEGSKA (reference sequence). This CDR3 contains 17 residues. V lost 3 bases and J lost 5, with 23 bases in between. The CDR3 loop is CSASGRGGRGIDQPQHF. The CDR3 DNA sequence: TGCAGTGCTAGTGGGAGGGGCGGGAGGGGAATCGATCAGCCCCAGCATTTT.

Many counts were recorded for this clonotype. DNA for the CDR3: TGCAGTGCTACCCGACTAGCGGAAATGACCGGGGAGCTGTTTTTT. Translating gives CSATRLAEMTGELFF. The gene calls are TRBV20-1 and TRBJ2-2; 9 nucleotides match TRBD2. V was pared by 4 bases and J by 5 bases, with 8 bases of the junction left unmatched. CDR1 and CDR2 (germline): DFQATT, SNEGSKA (reference sequence). The CDR3 sequence is 15 residues long.

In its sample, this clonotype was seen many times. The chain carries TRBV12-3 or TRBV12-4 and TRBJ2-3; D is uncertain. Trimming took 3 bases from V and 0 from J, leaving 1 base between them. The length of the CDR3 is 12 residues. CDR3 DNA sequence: TGTGCCAGCAGTTTTAGCACAGATACGCAGTATTTT. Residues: CASSFSTDTQYF.

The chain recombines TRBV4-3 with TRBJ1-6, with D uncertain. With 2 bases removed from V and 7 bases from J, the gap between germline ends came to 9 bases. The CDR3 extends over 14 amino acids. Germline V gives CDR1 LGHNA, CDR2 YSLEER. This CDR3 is CASSQLGGNSPLHF. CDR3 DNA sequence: TGCGCCAGCAGCCAACTTGGAGGCAATTCACCCCTCCACTTT.

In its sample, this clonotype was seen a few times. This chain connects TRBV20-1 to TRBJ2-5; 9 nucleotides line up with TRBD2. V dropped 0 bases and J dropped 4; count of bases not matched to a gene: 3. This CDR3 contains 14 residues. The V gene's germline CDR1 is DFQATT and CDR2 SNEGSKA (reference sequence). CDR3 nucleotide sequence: TGCAGTGCTAGAGATGGGACTAGCACAGAGACCCAGTACTTC. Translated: CSARDGTSTETQYF.

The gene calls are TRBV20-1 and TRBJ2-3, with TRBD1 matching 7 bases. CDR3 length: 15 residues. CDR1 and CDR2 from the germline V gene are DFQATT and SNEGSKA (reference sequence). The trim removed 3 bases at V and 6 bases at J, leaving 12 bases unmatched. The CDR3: CSASERQGMHDTQYF. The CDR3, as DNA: TGCAGTGCTAGTGAAAGACAGGGAATGCATGATACGCAGTATTTT.

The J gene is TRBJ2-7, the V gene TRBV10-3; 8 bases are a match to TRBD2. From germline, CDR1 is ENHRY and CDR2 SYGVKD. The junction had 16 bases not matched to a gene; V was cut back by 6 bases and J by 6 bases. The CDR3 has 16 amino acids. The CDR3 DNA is TGTGCCATCAGCCCAAGCGGGGGCGGGAGTACGGGCGAGCAGTACTTC. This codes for CAISPSGGGSTGEQYF.

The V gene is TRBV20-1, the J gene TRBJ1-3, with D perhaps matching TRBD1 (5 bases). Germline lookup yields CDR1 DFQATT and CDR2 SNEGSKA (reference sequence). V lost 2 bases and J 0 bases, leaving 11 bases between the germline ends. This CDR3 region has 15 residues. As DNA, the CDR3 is TGCAGTGCTAGACCCCGGGGCCGCTCTGGAAACACCATATATTTT. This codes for CSARPRGRSGNTIYF.